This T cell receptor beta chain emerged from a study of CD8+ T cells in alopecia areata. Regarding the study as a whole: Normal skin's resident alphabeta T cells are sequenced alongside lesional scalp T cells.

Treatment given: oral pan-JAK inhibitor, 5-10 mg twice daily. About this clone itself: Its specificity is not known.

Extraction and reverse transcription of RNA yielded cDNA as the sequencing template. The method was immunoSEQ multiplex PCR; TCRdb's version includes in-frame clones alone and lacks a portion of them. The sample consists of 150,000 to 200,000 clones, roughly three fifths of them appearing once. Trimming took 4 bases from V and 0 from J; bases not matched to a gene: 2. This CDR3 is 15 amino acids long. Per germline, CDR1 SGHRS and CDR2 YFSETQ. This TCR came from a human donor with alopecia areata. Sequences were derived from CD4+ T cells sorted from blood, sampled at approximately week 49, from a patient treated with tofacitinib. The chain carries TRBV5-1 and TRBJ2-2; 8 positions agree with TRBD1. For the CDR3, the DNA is TGCGCCAGCAGCCGGACAGGGTCGAACACCGGGGAGCTGTTTTTT. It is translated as CASSRTGSNTGELFF.